This TCR beta chain was identified during a study of beta chain features in type 1 diabetes. General study results and limits: Sequencing used cDNA, and cells with high TCR expression could therefore be over-represented. Patients with Type 1 diabetes showed moderately but significantly shorter TCRB CDR3s in all four CD4+ subsets. TCRB repertoires of naive, central memory and Treg cells appeared more similar among patients than among healthy donors.

In this sample, this clone turned up a few times. Its target is unknown. CD45RO/CCR7/CD25/CD127/CD95/CD27 separated CD4+ naive, central memory, regulatory and stem cell-like memory cells by sorting. The authors reverse transcribed all of the isolated RNA, so sequencing captured expressed TCRB transcripts. The method was immunoSEQ multiplex PCR; TCRdb's version includes in-frame clones alone and lacks a portion of them. The profile covers 600,000 to 700,000 clones, with 9.5% to 15% appearing a single time and 0.09% to 0.15% taken by the ten largest. This clonotype was obtained from a young man with type 1 diabetes. Sequenced material: naive CD4+ T cells from blood.

The CDR3: CSASDTQYF. The CDR3 coding sequence is TGCAGTGCTTCCGATACGCAGTATTTT. The J gene is TRBJ2-3, the V gene TRBV20-1; D unresolved. Germline V CDR1 and CDR2: DFQATT, SNEGSKA (reference sequence). The CDR3 consists of 9 residues. Trimming took off 5 bases at V and 6 bases at J, with 3 bases between the two ends.